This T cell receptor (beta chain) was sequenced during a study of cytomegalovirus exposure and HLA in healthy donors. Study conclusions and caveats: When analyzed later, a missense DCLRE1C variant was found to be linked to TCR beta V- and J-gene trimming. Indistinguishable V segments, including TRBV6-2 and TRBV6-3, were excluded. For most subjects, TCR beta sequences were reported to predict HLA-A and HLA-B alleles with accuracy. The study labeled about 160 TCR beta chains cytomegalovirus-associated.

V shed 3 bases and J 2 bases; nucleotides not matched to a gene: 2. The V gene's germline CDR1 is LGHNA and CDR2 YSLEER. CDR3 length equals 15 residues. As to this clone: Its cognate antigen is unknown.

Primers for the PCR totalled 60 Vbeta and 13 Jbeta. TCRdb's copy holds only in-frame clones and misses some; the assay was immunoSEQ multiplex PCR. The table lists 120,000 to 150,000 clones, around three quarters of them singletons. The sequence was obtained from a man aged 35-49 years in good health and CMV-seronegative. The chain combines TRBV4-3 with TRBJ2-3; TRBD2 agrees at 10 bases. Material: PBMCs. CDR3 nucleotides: TGCGCCAGCAGCCATCTAGCGGGGGACACAGATACGCAGTATTTT. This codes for CASSHLAGDTDTQYF.